This T cell receptor beta chain is drawn from a study of shared clonotypes between healthy human individuals. The CDR3 contains 14 residues. V was shortened by 1 base and J by 2 bases, with 11 bases between the two germline ends. CDR1 and CDR2 (germline): GTSNPN, SVGIG (reference sequence). Generated by immunoSEQ multiplex PCR, the TCRdb table keeps only in-frame clones and is missing some. The sample yields 1.5 million to 2.5 million clones, approximately 94% seen once. CD8 cells classed as naive were CD45RO-negative and positively selected for CCR7, excluding terminally differentiated effector memory CD45RA+ cells.

The receptor comes from a young man in good health. The chain uses TRBV30 and TRBJ1-1, with D uncertain. The sample taken for sequencing was naive CD8+ T cells sorted from blood. The CDR3 bases are TGTGCCTGGAGTGCAGTGAATCTTAACACTGAAGCTTTCTTT. Residues: CAWSAVNLNTEAFF.